Shown below are 3 T cell receptor beta chains from a single sample sequenced in a study of T cells after posttransplantation cyclophosphamide. This table comes from immunoSEQ multiplex PCR, and its TCRdb copy is limited to in-frame clones, with some not included. The sample yields 50,000 to 55,000 clones, 86% seen once. What was sequenced was PBMCs. The receptors originated from a young man with a blood cancer, CMV-positive, and with a related stem cell donor.

This chain joins TRBV29-1 and TRBJ2-7; TRBD1 matches at 7 bases. V lost 1 base, J lost 1 base, and 13 bases stayed unmatched. The CDR3 spans 17 residues. Germline CDR1 is SQVTM and CDR2 is ANQGSEA. CDR3 region: CSVEGVPDRDGSYEQYF. The CDR3 DNA reads TGCAGCGTTGAAGGGGTGCCCGACAGGGATGGTTCCTACGAGCAGTACTTC.

The V and J genes are TRBV19 and TRBJ1-1, with a tentative D call TRBD1 (5 bases). The V gene's germline CDR1 is LNHDA and CDR2 SQIVND (reference sequence). This CDR3 has 15 amino acids. V was pared by 5 bases and J by 2 bases, with 15 bases between. CDR3 residues: CASSALGGGNTEAFF. CDR3 DNA: TGTGCCAGTAGTGCCCTCGGGGGAGGAAACACTGAAGCTTTCTTT.

V usage is TRBV6-6 and J usage is TRBJ2-7; D might be TRBD1 (6 bases). Trimming took 2 bases from V and 2 from J, leaving 16 bases between them. This CDR3 has 16 amino acids. The germline CDR1 and CDR2 sequences are MNHNY and SVGAGI (reference sequence). The CDR3 here is CASSYGGMDEAYEQYF. The CDR3 DNA sequence: TGTGCCAGCAGTTACGGGGGCATGGACGAGGCCTACGAGCAGTACTTC.